This TCR beta chain emerged from a study of OX40 agonist ivuxolimab in advanced cancers. Across the study: Patients took ivuxolimab, an agonistic anti-OX40 (CD134) antibody. With a range of roughly 20 to 90, age averaged about 58 years, and about 82% were male.

Germline V gene sequence: CDR1 GTSNPN, CDR2 SVGIG (reference sequence). CDR3 size: 14 residues. Trimming at V came to 0 bases and at J to 10 bases, leaving 6 bases not matched to a gene. The method was immunoSEQ multiplex PCR; TCRdb's version includes in-frame clones alone and lacks a portion of them. The repertoire has roughly 80,000 clones, approximately 92% of them found once; the top ten carry about 0.32%. Here the sequenced sample was CD4+ or CD8+ T cells sorted from blood, taken in a trial of the OX40 agonist ivuxolimab. The TCR was taken from an adult with an advanced solid tumor such as melanoma, head and neck, liver or kidney cancer. This chain links TRBV30 with TRBJ2-1; TRBD1 matches 10 bases. As DNA, the CDR3 is TGTGCCTGGAGTGTAGTGACAGGGGGCAAGGAGCAGTTCTTC. This translates into CAWSVVTGGKEQFF.